The 30 T cell receptor beta chains below come from one sample, sequenced in a study of T-cell memory formation after mild COVID-19 (dated by TCRdb to the early 2020s). Libraries were constructed by 5' RACE. Sequenced on an Illumina NovaSeq 6000. The raw public data were reprocessed by TCRdb itself: fastp quality trimming at Q25, MiXCR clonotype calling, in-frame beta chains only. Each CDR3 protein gets just one entry, which takes the most common genes and DNA from the rows behind it. A total of roughly 450,000 distinct CDR3 sequences appear in this sample, 15% to 20% of them only once. The top ten constitute about a fifth of the sample. The sample taken for sequencing was PBMCs or a T cell subset sorted from them (not recorded which). The origin of the receptors is a man younger than 35 who had mild COVID-19 (a few samples of this study predate the infection). The sample titles of this study are shuffled in the database, so cell type and time point are left out; the donor was told from shared clones.

The V gene is TRBV23-1, the J gene TRBJ2-6, with a possible D match to TRBD2 (5 bases). TRBV23-1 is treated as an ORF (open reading frame) with a function not yet certain. V lost 3 bases and J 5 bases, leaving 14 bases between the germline ends. The CDR3 is 16 residues long. CDR3 sequence: CASSQGDRTWANVLTF. CDR3 nucleotides: TGCGCCAGCAGTCAGGGAGATCGGACTTGGGCCAACGTCCTGACTTTC.

This clonotype was counted between two and nine times. The chain couples TRBV7-2 to TRBJ1-6; D perhaps matches TRBD1 (5 bases). CDR1 and CDR2 from the germline V gene are SGHTA and FQGNSA. This CDR3 spans 15 amino acids. The V end lost 7 bases, the J end lost 10 bases, and 20 bases lay between the germline ends. Here the CDR3 reads CASTLGTGVNSPLHF. CDR3 coding DNA: TGTGCCAGCACTTTAGGGACGGGAGTAAACTCACCCCTCCACTTT.

For the CDR3, the DNA is TGCAGTGCAGAAAGGACAGGGCAATTCAGTGGGGAGCAGTTCTTC. Translated: CSAERTGQFSGEQFF. The gene calls are TRBV20-1 and TRBJ2-1, with 8 bases lining up with TRBD1. The germline gives CDR1 DFQATT, CDR2 SNEGSKA (reference sequence). V lost 6 bases and J lost 10; bases outside the gene matches: 17. The CDR3 loop spans 15 amino acids.

This clonotype was seen only a few times. The genes are TRBV7-2 and TRBJ2-3; D uncertain. The germline V and J ends were trimmed by 2 bases and 3 bases, with 12 bases remaining between them. This CDR3 region has 15 residues. The germline V gene encodes CDR1 SGHTA and CDR2 FQGNSA. The CDR3 nucleotides read TGTGCCAGCAGCTTAATGGGGATTCGGACAGATACGCAGTATTTT. Amino acids: CASSLMGIRTDTQYF.

The gene calls are TRBV7-2 and TRBJ1-5; 12 bases align to TRBD1. V lost 3 bases, J lost 5 bases, and 5 bases stayed unmatched. Germline V gene sequence: CDR1 SGHTA, CDR2 FQGNSA. The CDR3 sequence is 16 residues long. The DNA of the CDR3 is TGTGCCAGCAGCTTGACGGGGACAGGGGGCTATCAGCCCCAGCATTTT. Amino acids: CASSLTGTGGYQPQHF.

This clonotype showed up just a few times. The chain couples TRBV7-3 to TRBJ1-6, with TRBD1 matching over 7 bases. Looked up from germline, CDR1 is SGHTA and CDR2 is FQGTGA. With 5 bases clipped from V and 14 bases from J, the junction kept 12 bases outside the gene matches. The CDR3 sequence is 14 residues long. CDR3 in DNA: TGTGCCAGCAGCCAACAGGGGACTCGGTCGGCCCTCCACTTT. It specifies CASSQQGTRSALHF.

This clonotype has only one observation. V is TRBV5-1 and J is TRBJ1-5; 8 bases match TRBD1. In germline, CDR1 is SGHRS, CDR2 YFSETQ. The CDR3 has 15 amino acids. The V segment lost 4 bases and the J segment 4 bases; nucleotides outside the gene matches: 7. CDR3 loop: CASSRTGTGNQPQHF. CDR3 DNA: TGCGCCAGCAGCAGGACAGGGACTGGTAATCAGCCCCAGCATTTT.

The chain joins TRBV7-6 to TRBJ1-4; D is possibly TRBD1 (6 bases). V lost 1 base and J lost 7, with 16 bases in between. The CDR3 covers 16 residues. Germline V CDR1 and CDR2: SGHVS, FNYEAQ. CDR3 loop: CASSLVSGAWSEKLFF. The CDR3 DNA reads TGTGCCAGCAGCTTAGTGTCGGGGGCGTGGAGTGAAAAACTGTTTTTT.

The CDR3 nucleotides read TGCAGCGTCTATGCCCAACGGACAGGGCTTCTGGACGAGCAGTACTTC. Its protein product is CSVYAQRTGLLDEQYF. The chain employs TRBV29-1 and TRBJ2-7, with TRBD1 matching 8 bases. Germline CDR1 reads SQVTM; CDR2 reads ANQGSEA. V gave up 6 bases and J gave up 5 bases; unmatched junction bases: 18. CDR3 length: 16 amino acids.

The CDR3 DNA follows: TGCAGTGCGGGTACTAGCGGGGACCACGAGCAGTACTTC. This translates into CSAGTSGDHEQYF. The chain carries TRBV20-1 and TRBJ2-7, with 10 bases lining up with TRBD2. This CDR3 has 13 amino acids. With 6 bases clipped from V and 5 bases from J, the junction kept 7 bases outside the gene matches. CDR1 and CDR2 from the germline V gene are DFQATT and SNEGSKA (reference sequence).

This rearrangement joins TRBV6-2 or TRBV6-3 to TRBJ1-1, with no clear D. The CDR3 loop spans 13 amino acids. Trimming took 8 bases from V and 0 from J, leaving 10 bases between them. Germline-derived CDR1 and CDR2 are MNHEY and SVGEGT. The CDR3 region has the DNA TGTGCCAGCTTGGGCGACATGAACACTGAAGCTTTCTTT. Its protein product is CASLGDMNTEAFF.

In this sample, this clonotype turned up many times. V is TRBV5-1 and J is TRBJ1-1; 7 nucleotides match TRBD1. V trimming: 2 bases; J trimming: 4 bases; junction bases outside the gene matches: 5. The germline CDR1 and CDR2 sequences are SGHRS and YFSETQ. CDR3 size: 14 residues. The CDR3 sequence: CASSFLTGSTEAFF. For the CDR3, the DNA is TGCGCCAGCAGCTTTCTGACAGGGAGCACTGAAGCTTTCTTT.

The rearrangement links TRBV20-1 to TRBJ2-6; D is unresolved. V lost 7 bases to trimming and J lost 0 bases, with 7 bases between them. The CDR3 length is 13 residues. Germline CDR1 and CDR2: DFQATT and SNEGSKA (reference sequence). The CDR3 is CSGVPSGANVLTF. CDR3 DNA: TGCAGTGGGGTGCCCTCTGGGGCCAACGTCCTGACTTTC.

This clonotype has just a few counts. The CDR3 nucleotides are TGCAGTGCTAGCCCCCTTGGGCGGAACACTGAAGCTTTCTTT. As protein: CSASPLGRNTEAFF. This chain connects TRBV20-1 to TRBJ1-1, with unresolved D. V dropped 3 bases and J dropped 1 base, with 12 bases sitting between them. Germline CDR1 and CDR2: DFQATT and SNEGSKA (reference sequence). The CDR3 sequence is 14 residues long.

This clonotype was seen a few times. V usage is TRBV5-1 and J usage is TRBJ2-7; the D gene could be TRBD1 or TRBD2 (6 bases each). The CDR3 loop spans 16 amino acids. Germline loops: CDR1 SGHRS, CDR2 YFSETQ. The V end was cut by 0 bases, the J end by 5 bases, with 18 bases between. This chain's CDR3 is CASSLALSGARDEQYF. In DNA, the CDR3 is TGCGCCAGCAGCTTGGCCTTATCGGGGGCCCGGGACGAGCAGTACTTC.

This clonotype was seen ten or more times. The V and J genes are TRBV5-1 and TRBJ2-1; maybe TRBD2 (5 bases). V was pared by 4 bases and J by 1 base, with 9 bases between. Germline V gives CDR1 SGHRS, CDR2 YFSETQ. The CDR3 extends over 14 amino acids. The CDR3 sequence is CASSPRTSYNEQFF. The CDR3 DNA is TGCGCCAGCAGCCCGCGGACTTCCTACAATGAGCAGTTCTTC.

The rearrangement joins TRBV5-6 to TRBJ2-5; 11 positions match TRBD2. This CDR3 has 15 amino acids. J lost 5 bases, V lost 2 bases, and 5 bases had no gene match. CDR1 is SGHDT and CDR2 is YYEEEE in the germline V gene. CDR3 sequence (DNA): TGTGCCAGCAGCTTTATAGCGGGGGGGCCTGAGACCCAGTACTTC. Amino acid sequence: CASSFIAGGPETQYF.

The gene calls are TRBV5-6 and TRBJ1-4; possibly TRBD1 for D (5 bases). Trimming took 0 bases from V and 7 from J, leaving 13 bases between them. Germline assignment: CDR1 SGHDT and CDR2 YYEEEE. CDR3 length: 15 residues. The CDR3 region has the DNA TGTGCCAGCAGCTTGGAGGCAGCCGGGGGTGAAAAACTGTTTTTT. Protein product: CASSLEAAGGEKLFF.

This clonotype was detected a few times. The chain is built from TRBV12-3 or TRBV12-4 and TRBJ1-1; D unresolved. V shed 5 bases and J shed 0 bases, with 16 bases lying between them. CDR3 length equals 16 residues. CDR3: CASSPRGQLMNTEAFF. The CDR3, as DNA: TGTGCCAGCAGTCCCCGCGGGCAGCTCATGAACACTGAAGCTTTCTTT.

This clonotype was seen more than once but under ten times. The chain links TRBV5-1 to TRBJ1-1; D not resolved. Between the trimmed V and J ends, which lost 4 bases and 5 bases, there was a span of 15 bases. This CDR3 spans 14 amino acids. Germline CDR1 is SGHRS and CDR2 is YFSETQ. This chain's CDR3 is CASSAADLGTEAFF. DNA of the CDR3: TGCGCCAGCAGCGCAGCGGACCTCGGGACTGAAGCTTTCTTT.

The chain employs TRBV27 and TRBJ1-2; TRBD1 is a possible D gene (6 bases). The CDR3 is 14 amino acids. Trimming removed 6 bases from V and 0 bases from J, with 11 bases in between. The germline V gene has CDR1 MNHEY and CDR2 SMNVEV (reference sequence). CDR3 in DNA: TGTGCCAGCAGGGAACAGGGAGCTAACTATGGCTACACCTTC. Residues: CASREQGANYGYTF.

A few counts support this clonotype. The CDR3 loop is CASSLDRYNSPLHF. CDR3 coding DNA: TGTGCCAGCAGCTTGGACCGGTATAATTCACCCCTCCACTTT. This sequence joins TRBV5-4 and TRBJ1-6; D is unresolved. The CDR3 is 14 amino acids. In germline, CDR1 is SGHNT, CDR2 YYREEE (reference sequence). Trimming took 0 bases from V and 4 from J, leaving 5 bases between them.

This clonotype has a count of ten or more. The chain combines TRBV28 with TRBJ2-3; TRBD2 matches 8 bases. CDR1 is MDHEN and CDR2 is SYDVKM in the germline V gene. CDR3 length: 15 residues. V was pared by 6 bases and J by 0 bases, with 5 bases of the junction left unmatched. The CDR3 bases are TGTGCCAGCAGCCACCAGCGGGGGAGCACAGATACGCAGTATTTT. Its protein is CASSHQRGSTDTQYF.

This clonotype turned up a few times. The CDR3 here is CSVRRTVNQPQHF. DNA for the CDR3: TGCAGTGTCCGGCGAACCGTTAATCAGCCCCAGCATTTT. V and J are TRBV20-1 and TRBJ1-5; D unresolved. Germline V gene sequence: CDR1 DFQATT, CDR2 SNEGSKA (reference sequence). The CDR3 loop spans 13 amino acids. Trimming took off 7 bases at V and 4 bases at J, with 14 bases between the two ends.

This clonotype was detected only a few times. This chain links TRBV7-6 with TRBJ1-4; D is ambiguous. Trimming stripped 1 base from V and 3 bases from J, with 9 bases between. The CDR3 consists of 15 residues. Germline V gives CDR1 SGHVS, CDR2 FNYEAQ. The CDR3 DNA reads as TGTGCCAGCAGCTTAGTTTGGTCTCCTAATGAAAAACTGTTTTTT. Translating gives CASSLVWSPNEKLFF.

In its sample, this clonotype was seen a few times. The CDR3 DNA reads as TGTGCCAGCTCACCAGACACCGGGGACTACACCTTC. Amino acids: CASSPDTGDYTF. The chain uses TRBV18 and TRBJ1-2; D is unresolved. The CDR3 has 12 amino acids. Germline V lookup: CDR1 KGHSH, CDR2 LQKENI. Trimming took 2 bases from V and 10 from J, leaving 11 bases between them.

This clonotype has a count of ten or more. The chain uses TRBV3-1 and TRBJ2-1; D call uncertain. Germline loops: CDR1 LGHDT, CDR2 YNNKEL (reference sequence). V was pared by 5 bases and J by 4 bases, with 18 bases between. The CDR3 extends over 16 amino acids. The DNA of the CDR3 is TGTGCCAGCAGCTTCCTGGACGGTGGAAGGTACAATGAGCAGTTCTTC. Its protein product is CASSFLDGGRYNEQFF.

This clonotype was picked up many times. The gene calls are TRBV3-1 and TRBJ1-2, with 10 bases lining up with TRBD1. Germline V gene data show CDR1 as LGHDT and CDR2 as YNNKEL (reference sequence). With 4 bases clipped from V and 3 bases from J, the junction kept 8 bases outside the gene matches. This CDR3 comprises 16 residues. CDR3 nucleotides: TGTGCCAGCAGCCGCGGGACAGGGGTCCGGCACTATGGCTACACCTTC. Translated: CASSRGTGVRHYGYTF.

This clonotype has more than one count but fewer than ten. V is TRBV5-1 and J is TRBJ2-5; no clear D. The V gene lost 2 bases and the J gene lost 4 bases, with 12 bases spanning the gap. The germline CDR1 and CDR2 sequences are SGHRS and YFSETQ. The CDR3 loop spans 14 amino acids. The DNA for the CDR3 is TGCGCCAGCAGCTTTCCAGGTCTCAGAGAGACCCAGTACTTC. Protein: CASSFPGLRETQYF.

The chain links TRBV20-1 to TRBJ1-1, with TRBD1 identical over 8 bases. Trimming cost V 6 bases and J 0 bases; bases outside gene matches: 6. The CDR3 runs to 14 residues. Per germline, CDR1 DFQATT and CDR2 SNEGSKA (reference sequence). CDR3 amino acids: CSAQTGALNTEAFF. The CDR3, as DNA: TGCAGTGCCCAGACAGGGGCCTTGAACACTGAAGCTTTCTTT.